This record looks at one T cell receptor (beta chain) sequence and its context. The count of this clone is one. The specificity of this receptor is unknown. No much larger clonotype is one base removed from it; base qualities were not supplied. In the prospective study, participants were about 18 to 100 years old, resided in around 25 geographic areas of the United States, and were enrolled through a virtual design. In the prospective study, participants were assigned to cohorts based on the clinical history participants reported in a screening survey and a study questionnaire. Recovered participants in ImmuneRACE Cohort 3 were defined as having two consecutive negative NP/OP PCR tests, clearance from a healthcare professional, or resolution of symptoms. Mobile phlebotomists in the prospective study collected whole blood, serum and a nasopharyngeal or oropharyngeal swab from every participant. Participants in the prospective study had the option to provide additional blood draws and questionnaires over a 2-month period. Before DNA extraction, blood samples from the prospective study were shipped at room temperature or frozen.

This sample is part of a study of blood T cell repertoires in COVID-19 (dated by TCRdb to 2020 to 2022). Notes on the research overall: The collaborator samples originated in the United States, Italy and Spain and spanned the acute and convalescent phases of COVID-19. Samples came from the ongoing ImmuneRACE study (first 160 participants) plus 1,254 subjects from 6 global collaborators. A de-identified subject ID, COVID-19 status, age in years and sex were almost always included in the sample metadata. HLA class I and class II types, where available, came from metadata supplied by the sample provider rather than from assay-based typing. The repertoires were released in a freely available public database meant as a resource for research on the immune response to SARS-CoV-2. Subjects who had been exposed to COVID-19, were actively infected with it, or had recovered from it provided the deeply sampled blood TCRbeta repertoires that made up the dataset. The material from the prospective study consisted of cDNA or gDNA derived from T cells, B-cell-depleted T cells, or PBMCs.

Trimming accounts for 6 bases at V and 7 bases at J, while the number of junction bases matched to no gene is 0. Looking up the germline V gene yields CDR1 MNHEY and CDR2 SVGAGI. From cysteine to phenylalanine, the CDR3 is 12 amino acids long. Only CDR3 DNA is held: 36 bases, read in frame from base 1. Overall study outcomes, separate from this receptor: How much clinical and demographic metadata was included differed by source and by participant, and the metadata was provided uncurated.

The immunoSEQ Assay, a bias-controlled multiplex PCR, was used to amplify TCRbeta CDR3 regions from genomic DNA. On the study's bioinformatics: The number of nucleated cells in each sample was estimated by amplification of reference gene primers within the assay. To quantify the absolute abundance of each unique TCRbeta CDR3 rearrangement, sequence reads were collapsed and filtered. Productive Simpson clonality was computed per sample as the square root of Simpson's diversity index over productive rearrangements. TCRdb limited this immuneACCESS table to in-frame rearrangements with V and J called. A share of clones is missing; checked studies link under half to unresolved V genes, and the rest is unexplained. That table is the source of V, J and clone size, and D and trimming were worked out from the DNA. This sample has hundreds of thousands of clones in its table, and 82% of those were observed once. The ten biggest clones cover about 3.3% of the sample.

The V gene is TRBV6-5 and the J gene is TRBJ1-6, and TRBD1 aligns with 7 junction nucleotides. Sequenced: PBMCs or T cells enriched from blood (not recorded which). This TCR was recovered from a woman aged 55-69 years who had recovered from COVID-19. The CDR3 is CASRTGNSPLHF. Here is the DNA: TGTGCCAGCAGGACAGGGAATTCACCCCTCCACTTT.